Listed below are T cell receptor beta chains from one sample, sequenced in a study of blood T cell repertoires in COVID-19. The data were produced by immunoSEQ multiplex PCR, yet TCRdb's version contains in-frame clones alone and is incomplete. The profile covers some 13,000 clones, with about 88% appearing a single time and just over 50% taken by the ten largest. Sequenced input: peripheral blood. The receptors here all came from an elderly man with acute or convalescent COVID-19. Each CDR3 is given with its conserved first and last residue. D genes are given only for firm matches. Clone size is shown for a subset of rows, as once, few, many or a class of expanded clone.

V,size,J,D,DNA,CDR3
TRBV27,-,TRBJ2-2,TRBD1,TGTGCCAGCGGGATTGGGGACAGGGTCGTCGGGGAGCTGTTTTTT,CASGIGDRVVGELFF
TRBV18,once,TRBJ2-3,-,TGTGCCAGCTCACCACCGGCAGGCCTCAACACAGATACGCAGTATTTT,CASSPPAGLNTDTQYF
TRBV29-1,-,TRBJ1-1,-,TGCAGCGTTGGGAGCACTGAAGCTTTCTTT,CSVGSTEAFF
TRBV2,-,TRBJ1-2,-,TGTGCCAGCAGTGCTAAAAGGGGTGCGGATGGCTACACCTTC,CASSAKRGADGYTF
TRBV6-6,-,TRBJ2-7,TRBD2,TGTGCCAGCAGGACACCGGGACTAGCACTGGAGCAGTACTTC,CASRTPGLALEQYF
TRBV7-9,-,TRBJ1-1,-,TGTGCCAGCAGCCGAAATTCGGGAGACACTGAAGCTTTCTTT,CASSRNSGDTEAFF
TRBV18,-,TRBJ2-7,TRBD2,TGTGCCAGCTCACCAGGGGGCGGGGGGACCTACGAGCAGTACTTC,CASSPGGGGTYEQYF
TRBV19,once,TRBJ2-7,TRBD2,TGTGCCAGTACCTCCGGCGGGGGGGGCTCCTACGAGCAGTACTTC,CASTSGGGGSYEQYF
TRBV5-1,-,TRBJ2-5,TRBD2,TGCGCCAGCAGCCAGAGCGGGAGTATCGAGACCCAGTACTTC,CASSQSGSIETQYF
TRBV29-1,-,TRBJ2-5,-,TGCAGCGCCAAAGGTGGGGGCGGGGAGACCCAGTACTTC,CSAKGGGGETQYF
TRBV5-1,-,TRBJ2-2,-,TGCGCCAGCAGCTCTGACCCAGGGCTTAACACCGGGGAGCTGTTTTTT,CASSSDPGLNTGELFF
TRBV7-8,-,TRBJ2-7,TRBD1,TGTGCCAGCAGCTTAGACCGGACAGGGGTTAGGTACTTC,CASSLDRTGVRYF
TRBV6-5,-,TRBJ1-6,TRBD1,TGTGCCAGCAGGGGGGGACAGGGCGATTCACCCCTCCACTTT,CASRGGQGDSPLHF